The 8 T cell receptor beta chains presented below share a single source sample, sequenced in a study of T-cell reconstitution after alpha-beta-depleted transplantation in children. Unique molecular identifiers featured in how the TCRbeta library was prepared. TCRdb independently ran MiXCR on the PCR reads; one entry per CDR3 protein. The table lists about 600,000 distinct CDR3 sequences, over 9.5% of them singletons. The sample here was PBMCs from the stem cell graft donor, taken from the stem cell graft. All receptors derive from a human donor who donated a stem cell graft to a child with acute myeloid leukemia.

As for this clonotype: Since a much larger clone is just one base distant, this may be a read error. V gene TRBV12-3 or TRBV12-4 combines with J gene TRBJ2-7, with D perhaps being TRBD1 or TRBD2 (5 bases each). The CDR3 is made up of 12 amino acids. The V end was cut by 5 bases, the J end by 3 bases, with 8 bases between. CDR3 nucleotide sequence: TGTGCCAGCAGTGCTGGGGGCTACGAGCAGTACTTC. It codes for CASSAGGYEQYF.

In this sample, this clonotype turned up many times. The chain employs TRBV29-1 and TRBJ2-7; D is tentatively TRBD1 or TRBD2 (5 bases each). The CDR3 is 13 residues long. Per the germline V gene, CDR1 is SQVTM and CDR2 is ANQGSEA. Trimming left V 3 bases short and J 2 bases short, with 11 bases between. The CDR3 nucleotides are TGCAGCGTTGAGGGGACCGACACCTACGAGCAGTACTTC. Translating it yields CSVEGTDTYEQYF.

The table lists this clonotype with a few counts. V is TRBV6-2 or TRBV6-3 and J is TRBJ2-1; TRBD2 matches 14 bases. The CDR3 has 17 amino acids. Germline V gives CDR1 MNHEY, CDR2 SVGEGT. The junction had 9 bases not matched to a gene; V was cut back by 6 bases and J by 5 bases. The CDR3 reads CASRETSGRADDNEQFF. DNA for the CDR3: TGTGCCAGCAGGGAGACTAGCGGGAGGGCCGATGACAATGAGCAGTTCTTC.

This clonotype was detected once. A read error may be the cause here, since a much bigger clone is one base away. This chain uses TRBV20-1 with TRBJ2-5; TRBD2 aligns across 8 bases. This CDR3 has 14 residues. The germline CDR1 and CDR2 sequences are DFQATT and SNEGSKA (reference sequence). CDR3 nucleotide sequence: TGCACTGCTGACGATAGCGGGAATCATGGGACCCAGTACTTC. It codes for CTADDSGNHGTQYF.

This clonotype has ten or more counts. J is TRBJ1-2 and V is TRBV5-1; D is possibly TRBD1 (6 bases). CDR3 size: 13 residues. CDR1 SGHRS and CDR2 YFSETQ come from the germline V gene. V lost 0 bases, J lost 4 bases, and 7 bases lay in between. CDR3 DNA: TGCGCCAGCAGCTTGGACAGGGCCTATGGCTACACCTTC. It specifies CASSLDRAYGYTF.

The V gene is TRBV19, the J gene TRBJ2-1, with D maybe TRBD2 (5 bases). The length of the CDR3 is 12 residues. Trimming removed 6 bases from V and 8 bases from J, with 11 bases in between. Germline CDR1 and CDR2: LNHDA and SQIVND (reference sequence). CDR3 coding DNA: TGTGCCAGTAGCCTTATAGCGTATGAGCAGTTCTTC. Protein: CASSLIAYEQFF.

This clonotype was seen at least ten times. The chain is built from TRBV29-1 and TRBJ2-1, with D possibly TRBD2 on 6 matching bases. CDR1 SQVTM and CDR2 ANQGSEA come from the germline V gene. CDR3 length: 16 residues. Trimming stripped 4 bases from V and 0 bases from J, with 16 bases between. The CDR3 bases are TGCAGCGTTGTTGTCGGGGGAAACCCCTCCTACAATGAGCAGTTCTTC. This encodes CSVVVGGNPSYNEQFF.

This clonotype was observed a handful of times. The genes are TRBV3-1 and TRBJ1-5, with 9 positions matching TRBD1. This CDR3 has 14 residues. Trimming cost V 5 bases and J 7 bases; bases outside gene matches: 6. Per germline, CDR1 LGHDT and CDR2 YNNKEL (reference sequence). For the CDR3, the DNA is TGTGCCAGCAGCTTTACAGGGGGCCGGCAGCCCCAGCATTTT. Amino acids: CASSFTGGRQPQHF.